These T cell receptor beta chains were read from a single sample in a study of spatial heterogeneity in lung cancer. TCRdb itself ran the 5' RACE reads through MiXCR, one entry per CDR3 protein. The sample records fewer than 65,000 distinct CDR3 sequences, nearly 6.5% being singletons. Source: PBMCs, taken at surgery. All receptors derive from a female donor with early-stage non-small cell lung cancer. CDR3s include the opening cysteine and the closing phenylalanine or tryptophan. The order of the fields is D gene, J gene, V gene, clone size, CDR3 protein, CDR3 DNA. A D gene is named only where the DNA matches it firmly. Only part of the rows carry a size: once, few, many, or a class if the clone is expanded.

d_gene: -
j_gene: TRBJ1-4
v_gene: TRBV7-9
abundance: many
CDR3aa: CASTQDSWDEKLFF
CDR3nt: TGTGCCAGCACCCAGGACAGCTGGGATGAAAAACTGTTTTTT

d_gene: -
j_gene: TRBJ1-4
v_gene: TRBV5-4
abundance: -
CDR3aa: CASSPQGPNEKLFF
CDR3nt: TGTGCCAGCAGCCCTCAGGGGCCCAATGAAAAACTGTTTTTT

d_gene: -
j_gene: TRBJ2-7
v_gene: TRBV28
abundance: few
CDR3aa: CAGGGNSYEQYF
CDR3nt: TGTGCCGGGGGCGGAAACTCCTACGAGCAGTACTTC

d_gene: -
j_gene: TRBJ1-6
v_gene: TRBV20-1
abundance: few
CDR3aa: CSAPGGAGTPLHF
CDR3nt: TGCAGTGCCCCGGGGGGGGCTGGGACACCCCTCCACTTT

d_gene: -
j_gene: TRBJ1-2
v_gene: TRBV6-5
abundance: many
CDR3aa: CASSPSGRQNYGYTF
CDR3nt: TGTGCCAGCAGTCCTTCGGGACGGCAGAACTATGGCTACACCTTC

d_gene: -
j_gene: TRBJ1-1
v_gene: TRBV5-1
abundance: -
CDR3aa: CASSSRTTEAFF
CDR3nt: TGCGCCAGCAGCTCCCGGACGACCGAAGCTTTCTTT

d_gene: -
j_gene: TRBJ2-1
v_gene: TRBV4-1
abundance: -
CDR3aa: CASSLEDEGYNEQFF
CDR3nt: TGCGCCAGCAGCCTGGAGGACGAGGGTTACAATGAGCAGTTCTTC

d_gene: -
j_gene: TRBJ1-2
v_gene: TRBV27
abundance: -
CDR3aa: CASSSPFRTDSYGYTF
CDR3nt: TGTGCCAGCAGTTCACCTTTTAGGACAGATAGCTATGGCTACACCTTC

d_gene: TRBD1
j_gene: TRBJ2-2
v_gene: TRBV20-1
abundance: -
CDR3aa: CSARKTGASTGELFF
CDR3nt: TGCAGTGCTAGAAAAACAGGGGCTAGCACCGGGGAGCTGTTTTTT

d_gene: -
j_gene: TRBJ2-6
v_gene: TRBV3-1
abundance: few
CDR3aa: CASSPRASVSGANVLTF
CDR3nt: TGTGCCAGCAGCCCCAGGGCTTCGGTCTCTGGGGCCAACGTCCTGACTTTC

d_gene: -
j_gene: TRBJ2-2
v_gene: TRBV5-4
abundance: -
CDR3aa: CASSAGTSNTGELFF
CDR3nt: TGTGCCAGCAGCGCCGGGACTTCTAACACCGGGGAGCTGTTTTTT

d_gene: -
j_gene: TRBJ2-3
v_gene: TRBV10-3
abundance: many
CDR3aa: CAIQGEGTDTQYF
CDR3nt: TGTGCCATCCAAGGGGAAGGCACAGATACGCAGTATTTT

d_gene: -
j_gene: TRBJ2-7
v_gene: TRBV28
abundance: many
CDR3aa: CASSLVGYYEQYF
CDR3nt: TGTGCCAGCAGTTTGGTAGGATACTACGAGCAGTACTTC

d_gene: -
j_gene: TRBJ1-4
v_gene: TRBV5-1
abundance: many
CDR3aa: CASSLQGSNEKLFF
CDR3nt: TGCGCCAGCAGCTTGCAGGGGTCTAATGAAAAACTGTTTTTT

d_gene: -
j_gene: TRBJ1-6
v_gene: TRBV7-2
abundance: -
CDR3aa: CASSLVAGVNSPLHF
CDR3nt: TGTGCCAGCAGCTTAGTCGCAGGAGTTAATTCACCCCTCCACTTT

d_gene: -
j_gene: TRBJ2-4
v_gene: TRBV18
abundance: -
CDR3aa: CASSPGSGGAKNIQYF
CDR3nt: TGTGCCAGCTCACCAGGGAGCGGAGGGGCCAAAAACATTCAGTACTTC

d_gene: -
j_gene: TRBJ1-5
v_gene: TRBV6-5
abundance: -
CDR3aa: CASGAGQGPQHF
CDR3nt: TGTGCCAGCGGAGCCGGTCAAGGTCCCCAGCATTTT